A selection of T cell receptor beta chains follows, all from one sample in a study of cytomegalovirus exposure and HLA in healthy donors. Measured with immunoSEQ multiplex PCR; TCRdb has only the in-frame clones, and not every one. The data show about 300,000 clones, roughly 89% seen once. Sequencing used PBMCs. Receptors were obtained from a man aged 40-50 years in good health and CMV-seropositive. CDR3s leave out the opening cysteine and the closing phenylalanine or tryptophan.

TRBJ2-7,TRBV13,ASSLSPRTGNLYEQY
TRBJ2-1,TRBV9,ASSVVTDRGINEQF
TRBJ2-7,TRBV28,ASSWALGRYSYEQY
TRBJ1-2,TRBV28,ASSLDQGDYGYT
TRBJ2-7,TRBV20-1,SAVPAYEQY
TRBJ1-2,TRBV28,ASSLPGQPSVVRGYT
TRBJ1-1,TRBV11-2,ASSLMEVPGGQTEAF
TRBJ2-1,TRBV11-3,ASSFAGSSSYNEQF
TRBJ2-3,TRBV7-3,ASSPTGGTDTQY
TRBJ2-7,TRBV19,ASSIAPRGSYEQY
TRBJ1-2,TRBV29-1,SAGQGDYGYT
TRBJ2-1,TRBV7-2,ASSATSAGEQF
TRBJ2-5,TRBV28,ASSRGVPETQY